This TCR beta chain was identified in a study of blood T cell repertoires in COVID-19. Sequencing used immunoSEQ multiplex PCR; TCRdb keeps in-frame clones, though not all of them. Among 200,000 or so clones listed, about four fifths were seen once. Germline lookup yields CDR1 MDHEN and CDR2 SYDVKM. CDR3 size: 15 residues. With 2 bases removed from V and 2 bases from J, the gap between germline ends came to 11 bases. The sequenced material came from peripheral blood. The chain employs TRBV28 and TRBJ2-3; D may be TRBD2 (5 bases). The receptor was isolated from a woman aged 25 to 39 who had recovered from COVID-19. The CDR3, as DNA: TGTGCCAGCAGTTTACGAGGGAGTATCACAGATACGCAGTATTTT. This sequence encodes CASSLRGSITDTQYF.